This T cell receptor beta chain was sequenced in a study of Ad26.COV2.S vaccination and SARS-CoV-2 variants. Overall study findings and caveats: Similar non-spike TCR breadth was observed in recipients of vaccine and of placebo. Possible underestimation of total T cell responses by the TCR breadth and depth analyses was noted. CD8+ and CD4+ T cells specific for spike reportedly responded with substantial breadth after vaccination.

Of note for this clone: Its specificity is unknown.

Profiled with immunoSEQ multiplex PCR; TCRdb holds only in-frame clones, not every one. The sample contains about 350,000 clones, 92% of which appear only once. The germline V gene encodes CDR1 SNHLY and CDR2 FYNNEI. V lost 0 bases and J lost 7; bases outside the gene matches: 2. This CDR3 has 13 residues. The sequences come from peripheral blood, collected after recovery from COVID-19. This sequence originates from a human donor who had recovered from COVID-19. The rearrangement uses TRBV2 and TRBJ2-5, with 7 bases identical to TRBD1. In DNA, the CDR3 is TGTGCCAGCAGTGAAGCGGCAGGGGGGACCCAGTACTTC. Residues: CASSEAAGGTQYF.